The 10 T cell receptor beta chains reported below all come from one sample, sequenced in a study of control samples from healthy donors and cancer patients. Here immunoSEQ multiplex PCR was the method, and the copy in TCRdb shows in-frame clones only, minus some. This table holds fewer than 85,000 clones, 90% to 95% found once. Input material: blood. The receptors were gathered from a man aged 30-40 years in good health.

This chain connects TRBV4-3 to TRBJ2-7; D is unclear. From germline, CDR1 is LGHNA and CDR2 YSLEER. CDR3 length: 13 amino acids. The V and J ends lost 1 base and 5 bases respectively, with 9 bases between them. CDR3 sequence (DNA): TGCGCCAGCAGCCAAGGGCTTGGAGACGAGCAGTACTTC. It specifies CASSQGLGDEQYF.

V usage is TRBV20-1 and J usage is TRBJ1-5; possible D gene TRBD1, 6 bases. V lost 3 bases, J lost 7 bases, and 19 bases lay in between. Germline assignment: CDR1 DFQATT and CDR2 SNEGSKA (reference sequence). The CDR3 runs to 15 residues. CDR3 DNA sequence: TGCAGTGCTAGTCCCGGGGCGGGGAGGGGGCAGCCCCAGCATTTT. This codes for CSASPGAGRGQPQHF.

The chain recombines TRBV7-9 with TRBJ2-7; 8 bases align to TRBD2. CDR1 is SEHNR and CDR2 is FQNEAQ in the germline V gene (reference sequence). V was pared by 2 bases and J by 3 bases, with 6 bases of the junction left unmatched. The CDR3 contains 15 residues. DNA of the CDR3: TGTGCCAGCAGCTTATTTGGGACTAGGGTCTACGAGCAGTACTTC. Protein sequence: CASSLFGTRVYEQYF.

The V and J genes are TRBV5-4 and TRBJ1-3; 11 bases map to TRBD1. There are 15 residues in the CDR3. Germline V lookup: CDR1 SGHNT, CDR2 YYREEE (reference sequence). V trimming: 7 bases; J trimming: 2 bases; junction bases outside the gene matches: 5. The CDR3 nucleotides are TGTGCCAGCGGACAGGGGGCGCCCCCTGGAAACACCATATATTTT. Translation: CASGQGAPPGNTIYF.

The CDR3 loop reads CASSQLRGRNNEQFF. The CDR3 DNA reads TGTGCCAGCAGTCAACTCAGGGGTCGGAACAATGAGCAGTTCTTC. The chain joins TRBV6-2 or TRBV6-3 to TRBJ2-1; perhaps TRBD1 as D (6 bases). Germline assignment: CDR1 MNHEY and CDR2 SVGEGT. The V and J ends lost 5 bases and 5 bases respectively, with 16 bases between them. The CDR3 extends over 15 amino acids.

The CDR3 DNA is TGTGCCAGCAGCTTGGCCGGAACGGACAGAGCTAATGAAAAACTGTTTTTT. Its translation is CASSLAGTDRANEKLFF. V and J are TRBV5-6 and TRBJ1-4; D possibly corresponds to TRBD1 (6 bases). Trimming took off 0 bases at V and 3 bases at J, with 15 bases between the two ends. CDR3 length: 17 amino acids. From germline, CDR1 is SGHDT and CDR2 YYEEEE.

There are a few counts of this clone. The chain carries TRBV14 and TRBJ1-1, with D hard to call. CDR3 size: 13 residues. Trimming removed 0 bases at V and 1 base at J, with 3 bases between. Germline V gives CDR1 SGHDN, CDR2 FVKESK. The CDR3 loop reads CASSQDWNTEAFF. CDR3 coding DNA: TGTGCCAGCAGCCAAGATTGGAACACTGAAGCTTTCTTT.

CDR3 sequence: CASSLTGTQGETQYF. The CDR3 DNA is TGCGCCAGCAGCTTGACCGGGACGCAGGGGGAGACCCAGTACTTC. The J gene is TRBJ2-5, the V gene TRBV5-1; perhaps TRBD1 as D (6 bases). CDR1 and CDR2 from the germline V gene are SGHRS and YFSETQ. Deletions cut 1 base from V and 5 bases from J, with 15 bases between. The CDR3 is 15 amino acids.

The chain couples TRBV6-5 to TRBJ2-2; no clear D gene. Looked up from germline, CDR1 is MNHEY and CDR2 is SVGAGI. CDR3 length: 12 residues. V shed 3 bases and J shed 6 bases, with 5 bases lying between them. CDR3 nucleotides: TGTGCCAGCAGTTATTGGTCCGGGGAGCTGTTTTTT. As protein: CASSYWSGELFF.

The chain combines TRBV5-1 with TRBJ2-5; tentative D call: TRBD1 (6 bases). From germline, CDR1 is SGHRS and CDR2 YFSETQ. This CDR3 has 16 amino acids. Trimming removed 3 bases at V and 2 bases at J, with 17 bases between. CDR3 sequence (DNA): TGCGCCAGCAGCTACGACCCCGGGACACCTCAAGAGACCCAGTACTTC. This sequence encodes CASSYDPGTPQETQYF.